Listed here is a single T cell receptor beta chain. The V gene lost 3 bases and the J gene lost 4 bases, with 6 bases spanning the gap. CDR1 and CDR2 (germline): ENHRY, SYGVKD. CDR3 size: 12 residues. The sample originates from a study of technical replicates of blood from a handful of donors. TCRdb keeps only in-frame clones here, not all; method: immunoSEQ multiplex PCR. Counted here are tens of thousands of clones, 90% to 95% occurring once; the ten biggest clones make up approximately 3.9%. The TCR originated in a human donor in good health. Some clones in this sample may be carry-over from other donors' samples. Sequences were obtained from PBMCs. The rearrangement links TRBV10-3 to TRBJ2-5; tentative D call: TRBD2 (5 bases). The CDR3 reads CAISEEGETQYF. DNA of the CDR3: TGTGCCATCAGTGAAGAGGGAGAGACCCAGTACTTC.